This passage covers 13 T cell receptor beta chains from one sample sequenced in a study of blood T cell repertoires in COVID-19. The repertoire was sequenced with immunoSEQ multiplex PCR; TCRdb's copy has only in-frame clones and lacks some. The data hold around 190,000 clones, with roughly 88% observed a single time. Material: peripheral blood. Receptor source: a human donor in a cohort sampled during active COVID-19.

V and J are TRBV2 and TRBJ1-2; D call uncertain. Germline lookup yields CDR1 SNHLY and CDR2 FYNNEI. V lost 3 bases, J lost 7 bases, and 12 bases lay in between. The length of the CDR3 is 13 residues. The CDR3 sequence: CASSDETTTGYTF. As DNA, the CDR3 is TGTGCCAGCAGTGATGAAACTACTACTGGCTACACCTTC. Based on the CDR3 plus reference TRBV2 and TRBJ1-2, the full variable domain is EPEVTQTPSHQVTQMGQEVILRCVPISNHLYFYWYRQILGQKVEFLVSFYNNEISEKSEIFDDQFSVERPDGSNFTLKIRSTKLEDSAMYFCASSDETTTGYTFGSGTRLTVV.

V gene TRBV18 combines with J gene TRBJ2-1; 10 bases agree with TRBD2. The J segment lost 10 bases and the V segment lost 4 bases, leaving 10 bases of the junction unmatched. The CDR3 has 15 amino acids. Germline V CDR1 and CDR2: KGHSH, LQKENI. DNA for the CDR3: TGTGCCAGCTCACTCTCCCTAGCGGGAGAGGACGAGCAGTTCTTC. Encoded protein: CASSLSLAGEDEQFF. Combining the CDR3 with reference TRBV18 and TRBJ2-1 gives the whole variable domain NAGVMQNPRHLVRRRGQEARLRCSPMKGHSHVYWYRQLPEEGLKFMVYLQKENIIDESGMPKERFSAEFPKEGPSILRIQQVVRGDSAAYFCASSLSLAGEDEQFFGPGTRLTVL.

The CDR3 coding sequence is TGTGCCAGCAGGGCAGGGGAACAGCCCCAGCATTTT. Translation gives CASRAGEQPQHF. V is TRBV6-4 and J is TRBJ1-5; D is possibly TRBD1 (6 bases). The CDR3 extends over 12 amino acids. Germline loops: CDR1 MRHNA, CDR2 SNTAGT. V gave up 6 bases and J gave up 7 bases, with 10 bases separating them.

This chain uses TRBV10-1 with TRBJ2-7, with 8 positions matching TRBD2. Germline values: CDR1 WNHNN, CDR2 SYGVQD (reference sequence). The CDR3 is 15 residues long. With V trimmed by 0 bases and J by 5 bases, 6 bases remained unmatched. The CDR3 DNA reads TGCGCCAGCAGTGAGTCCGGGGGGGCTGTCAACGAGCAGTACTTC. It yields the protein CASSESGGAVNEQYF.

The V gene is TRBV27, the J gene TRBJ2-7, with D perhaps TRBD2 (5 bases). This CDR3 has 15 amino acids. V lost 3 bases, J lost 4 bases, and 16 bases lay in between. Germline lookup yields CDR1 MNHEY and CDR2 SMNVEV (reference sequence). CDR3 sequence (DNA): TGTGCCAGCAGTTTCCTCGGAGGAGCTCCTTACGAGCAGTACTTC. This codes for CASSFLGGAPYEQYF.

The chain joins TRBV6-6 to TRBJ2-2; 7 nucleotides align to TRBD1. V dropped 0 bases and J dropped 7; count of bases not matched to a gene: 8. CDR3 length equals 16 residues. The germline CDR1 and CDR2 sequences are MNHNY and SVGAGI (reference sequence). The CDR3 is CASSYSWTGRGGELFF. In DNA form, the CDR3 reads TGTGCCAGCAGTTACTCCTGGACAGGTCGGGGCGGGGAGCTGTTTTTT.

The rearrangement joins TRBV28 to TRBJ2-7; TRBD2 agrees at 10 bases. CDR1 MDHEN and CDR2 SYDVKM come from the germline V gene. With V trimmed by 7 bases and J by 6 bases, 12 bases remained unmatched. CDR3 length: 15 amino acids. The CDR3 is CASTPIGLAGAEQYF. The CDR3 bases are TGTGCCAGCACCCCAATAGGGCTAGCGGGAGCCGAGCAGTACTTC.

The chain carries TRBV20-1 and TRBJ2-5; D call uncertain. V lost 7 bases to trimming and J lost 2 bases, with 8 bases between them. Germline V CDR1 and CDR2: DFQATT, SNEGSKA (reference sequence). CDR3 length equals 11 residues. CDR3 in amino acids: CSGGSQETQYF. As DNA, the CDR3 is TGCAGTGGTGGCAGTCAAGAGACCCAGTACTTC.

The table lists this clone with many counts. V gene TRBV19 combines with J gene TRBJ1-4, with D uncertain. CDR3 length: 16 amino acids. In germline, CDR1 is LNHDA, CDR2 SQIVND (reference sequence). The germline V and J ends were trimmed by 5 bases and 3 bases, with 16 bases remaining between them. CDR3 coding DNA: TGTGCCAGTAGTCCCCGGGAGAAGGTTTCTAATGAAAAACTGTTTTTT. Translated, it gives CASSPREKVSNEKLFF.

V usage is TRBV28 and J usage is TRBJ2-7, with D possibly matching TRBD2 (6 bases). Trimming removed 3 bases from V and 6 bases from J, with 18 bases in between. This CDR3 region has 15 residues. Germline-derived CDR1 and CDR2 are MDHEN and SYDVKM. The CDR3 spells CASSFDLEGGVEQYF. The CDR3 bases are TGTGCCAGCAGTTTCGATCTGGAGGGTGGCGTCGAGCAGTACTTC.

The V and J genes are TRBV5-5 and TRBJ2-7; 7 bases align to TRBD1. CDR3 length: 16 residues. The germline V gene has CDR1 SGHKS and CDR2 YYEKEE (reference sequence). Trimming took 5 bases from V and 2 from J; bases not matched to a gene: 13. The chain's CDR3 is CASSPGPSGGTYEQYF. For the CDR3, the DNA is TGTGCCAGCAGTCCCGGGCCGTCAGGGGGTACCTACGAGCAGTACTTC.

This clone was counted at least ten times. The V call is TRBV4-1, the J call TRBJ2-2; the match to TRBD2 covers 8 bases. Unmatched junction bases numbered 20, after V lost 1 base and J lost 7 bases. CDR1 is MGHRA, CDR2 YSYEKL, per germline. The CDR3 spans 20 residues. The CDR3 DNA follows: TGCGCCAGCAGCCAAGGTCCCCTCCTACTAGCGGCCGGAACAGGCGGGGAGCTGTTTTTT. The encoded protein is CASSQGPLLLAAGTGGELFF.

The chain is built from TRBV3-1 (or the pseudogene TRBV3-2) and TRBJ2-7; a possible D gene is TRBD1 (6 bases). The CDR3 loop spans 14 amino acids. Germline-derived CDR1 and CDR2 are LGHDT and YNNKEL (reference sequence). Trimming pared 4 bases from V and 2 bases from J, leaving 12 bases between. The CDR3 nucleotides read TGTGCCAGCAGCCCTGGACAGATTACCTACGAGCAGTACTTC. It specifies CASSPGQITYEQYF.